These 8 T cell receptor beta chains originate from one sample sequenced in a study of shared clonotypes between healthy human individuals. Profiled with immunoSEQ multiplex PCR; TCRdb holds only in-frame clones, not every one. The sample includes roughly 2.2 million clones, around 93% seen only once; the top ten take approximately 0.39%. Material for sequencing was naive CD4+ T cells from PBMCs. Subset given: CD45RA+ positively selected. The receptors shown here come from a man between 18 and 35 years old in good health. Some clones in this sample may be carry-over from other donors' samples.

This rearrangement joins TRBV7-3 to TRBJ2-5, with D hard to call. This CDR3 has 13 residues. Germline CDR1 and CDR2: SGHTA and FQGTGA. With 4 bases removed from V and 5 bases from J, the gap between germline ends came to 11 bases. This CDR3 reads CASSSRPLETQYF. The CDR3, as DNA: TGTGCCAGCAGCTCCCGGCCGCTGGAGACCCAGTACTTC.

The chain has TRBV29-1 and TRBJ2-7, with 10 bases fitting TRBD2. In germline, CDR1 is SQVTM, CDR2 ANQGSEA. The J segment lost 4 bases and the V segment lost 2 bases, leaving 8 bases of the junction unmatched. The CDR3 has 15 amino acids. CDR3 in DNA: TGCAGCGTTGAACTAGCGGGAGCCCCGCGGTACGAGCAGTACTTC. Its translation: CSVELAGAPRYEQYF.

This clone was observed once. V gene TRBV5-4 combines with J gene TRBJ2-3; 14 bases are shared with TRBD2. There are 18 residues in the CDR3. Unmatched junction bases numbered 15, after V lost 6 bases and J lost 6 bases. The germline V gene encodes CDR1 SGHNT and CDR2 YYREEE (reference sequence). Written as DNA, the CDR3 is TGTGCCAGCACATCCGGGACTAGCGGGGGACACCCGGGGGATACGCAGTATTTT. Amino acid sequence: CASTSGTSGGHPGDTQYF.

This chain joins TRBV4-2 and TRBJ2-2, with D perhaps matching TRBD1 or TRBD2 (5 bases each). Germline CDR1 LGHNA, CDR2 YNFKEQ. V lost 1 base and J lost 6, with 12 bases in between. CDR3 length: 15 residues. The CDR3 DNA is TGTGCCAGCAGCCAAGCACGGTCGGGACCCGGGGAGCTGTTTTTT. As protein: CASSQARSGPGELFF.

CDR3 in amino acids: CASSFDREVEKLFF. CDR3 coding DNA: TGTGCCAGCAGCTTCGACAGGGAAGTGGAAAAACTGTTTTTT. The V call is TRBV11-2, the J call TRBJ1-4, with 7 bases lining up with TRBD1. The CDR3 is 14 residues long. Trimming at V came to 3 bases and at J to 8 bases, leaving 6 bases not matched to a gene. Germline V gives CDR1 SGHAT, CDR2 FQNNGV.

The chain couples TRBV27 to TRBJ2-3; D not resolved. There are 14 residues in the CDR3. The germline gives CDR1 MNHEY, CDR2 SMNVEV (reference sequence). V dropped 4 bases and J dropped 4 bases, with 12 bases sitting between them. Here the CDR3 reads CASSWKGRSDTQYF. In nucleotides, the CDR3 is TGTGCCAGCAGTTGGAAGGGAAGGTCAGATACGCAGTATTTT.

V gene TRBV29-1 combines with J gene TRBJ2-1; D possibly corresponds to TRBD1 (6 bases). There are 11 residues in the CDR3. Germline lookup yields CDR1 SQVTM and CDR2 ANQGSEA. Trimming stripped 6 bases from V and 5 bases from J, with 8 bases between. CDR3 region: CSVGTNNEQFF. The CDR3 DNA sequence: TGCAGCGTCGGGACAAACAATGAGCAGTTCTTC.

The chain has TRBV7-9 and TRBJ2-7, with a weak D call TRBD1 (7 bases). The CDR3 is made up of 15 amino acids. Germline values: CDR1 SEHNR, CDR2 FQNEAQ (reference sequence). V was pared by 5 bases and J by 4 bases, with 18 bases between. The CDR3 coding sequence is TGTGCCAGCAGCAGGGAACGCGGGACAGCTTACGAGCAGTACTTC. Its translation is CASSRERGTAYEQYF.